The 13 T cell receptor beta chains listed next were all sequenced from one sample in a study of human T cells and chemical hapten exposure. Each CDR3 protein gets one entry after TCRdb re-called the RACE reads with MiXCR. The profile shows tens of thousands of distinct CDR3 sequences, around 10% of them singletons. Described time point: patch test 3, about 24 weeks after DPC sensitization. The treatment denotes: therapeutic diphenylcyclopropenone sensitization with weekly scalp DPC. Material: whole blood, obtained in connection with sensitization to the hapten diphenylcyclopropenone (DPC). These TCRs come from a woman aged 45-59 years with alopecia areata. Some clones in this sample may be carry-over from other donors' samples.

In this sample, this clonotype turned up many times. The chain combines TRBV21-1 with TRBJ2-1; the D call TRBD2 from the table was never checked on the DNA. TRBV21-1 is recorded as a pseudogene. The CDR3 has 16 amino acids. The chain's CDR3 is CASSKGNSGIYNEQFF. The CDR3 nucleotides are TGTGCCAGCAGCAAAGGGAATAGCGGTATCTACAATGAGCAGTTCTTC.

Only a few counts were recorded for this clonotype. The J gene is TRBJ2-1, the V gene TRBV29-1, with D possibly TRBD2 on 6 matching bases. Germline V lookup: CDR1 SQVTM, CDR2 ANQGSEA. V was trimmed by 7 bases and J by 1 base, leaving 8 bases between them. The CDR3 runs 12 residues. The CDR3 loop reads CSGDFSYNEQFF. CDR3 nucleotide sequence: TGCAGCGGGGACTTTTCCTACAATGAGCAGTTCTTC.

Ten or more counts support this clonotype. The gene calls are TRBV29-1 and TRBJ2-5, with D tentatively TRBD2 (6 bases). There are 18 residues in the CDR3. Germline CDR1 SQVTM, CDR2 ANQGSEA. Trimming shortened V by 2 bases and J by 1 base, and 23 bases separated the two germline ends. The CDR3 here is CSVEPLTGGAPTQETQYF. CDR3 DNA sequence: TGCAGCGTTGAACCCCTTACCGGAGGGGCCCCCACCCAAGAGACCCAGTACTTC.

This clonotype was counted between two and nine times. The J gene is TRBJ1-2, the V gene TRBV13; no clear D. Germline assignment: CDR1 PRHDT and CDR2 FYEKMQ (reference sequence). CDR3 length equals 12 residues. V was clipped by 3 bases and J by 8 bases, with 10 bases between them. Written as DNA, the CDR3 is TGTGCCAGCAGCTTCGCAACTAGGGGCTACACCTTC. Residues: CASSFATRGYTF.

This clonotype was observed a handful of times. This chain links TRBV6-2 or TRBV6-3 with TRBJ1-1, with unresolved D. Looked up from germline, CDR1 is MNHEY and CDR2 is SVGEGT. Trimming took 2 bases from V and 7 from J, leaving 14 bases between them. The length of the CDR3 is 14 residues. The CDR3 reads CASSYPAAYSEAFF. The CDR3 DNA reads as TGTGCCAGCAGTTACCCGGCCGCGTATAGTGAAGCTTTCTTT.

Note on this clonotype: It may be a read error: a sequence one base away is much more abundant. The gene calls are TRBV19 and TRBJ1-6; D gene ambiguous. This CDR3 region has 12 residues. The germline gives CDR1 LNHDA, CDR2 SQIVND (reference sequence). CDR3 nucleotide sequence: TGTGCCAGGGGCAGGCGGGATTCATCCCTCCACTTT. Amino acids: CARGRRDSSLHF.

The sample holds a few counts of this clonotype. The genes are TRBV7-2 and TRBJ1-6; D unresolved. Germline CDR1 reads SGHTA; CDR2 reads FQGNSA. The V and J ends lost 4 bases and 2 bases respectively, with 3 bases between them. CDR3 size: 13 residues. This CDR3 is CASSSTYNSPLHF. DNA for the CDR3: TGTGCCAGCAGCTCTACCTATAATTCACCCCTCCACTTT.

A few counts support this clonotype. The V and J genes are TRBV6-2 or TRBV6-3 and TRBJ2-5; D is undetermined. Trimming took 0 bases from V and 3 from J, leaving 5 bases between them. CDR1 and CDR2 (germline): MNHEY, SVGEGT. The CDR3 has 13 residues. CDR3 nucleotide sequence: TGTGCCAGCAGTTACTCGGCCGAAGAGACCCAGTACTTC. It translates to CASSYSAEETQYF.

The chain recombines TRBV12-3 or TRBV12-4 with TRBJ2-1, with D uncertain. The CDR3 spans 12 residues. V dropped 4 bases and J dropped 13 bases, with 14 bases sitting between them. CDR3 bases: TGTGCCAGCAGTTCCTCGACTTCCTTACAGTTCTTC. Protein product: CASSSSTSLQFF.

This clonotype showed up many times. This chain links TRBV5-1 with TRBJ1-2, with TRBD1 matching over 10 bases. V lost 3 bases, J lost 3 bases, and 5 bases stayed unmatched. Germline V gene lookup returns CDR1 SGHRS and CDR2 YFSETQ. CDR3 size: 15 residues. CDR3 loop: CASSSSGTGDYGYTF. For the CDR3, the DNA is TGCGCCAGCAGCTCTTCCGGGACAGGGGACTATGGCTACACCTTC.

The chain links TRBV2 to TRBJ1-4; D possibly corresponds to TRBD1 (5 bases). Looked up from germline, CDR1 is SNHLY and CDR2 is FYNNEI. This CDR3 spans 16 amino acids. V was shortened by 4 bases and J by 8 bases, with 20 bases between the two germline ends. CDR3 region: CASSAGTGVLQEKLFF. As DNA, the CDR3 is TGTGCCAGCAGTGCCGGGACCGGCGTATTACAGGAAAAACTGTTTTTT.

In this sample, this clonotype turned up many times. The rearrangement joins TRBV7-8 to TRBJ1-4; D not certain. Germline-derived CDR1 and CDR2 are SGHVS and FQNEAQ. This CDR3 is built from 14 residues. V shed 5 bases and J shed 5 bases, with 12 bases lying between them. In DNA form, the CDR3 reads TGTGCCAGCAGCCGAGATAGTAGGAATGAAAAACTGTTTTTT. It codes for CASSRDSRNEKLFF.

The chain carries TRBV4-1 and TRBJ2-3, with D tentatively TRBD2 (6 bases). CDR3 size: 14 residues. From germline, CDR1 is MGHRA and CDR2 YSYEKL. Trimming removed 0 bases at V and 5 bases at J, with 9 bases between. DNA for the CDR3: TGCGCCAGCAGCCAAGAAGGAGGGAGAGATACGCAGTATTTT. Its protein product is CASSQEGGRDTQYF.